A selection of T cell receptor beta chains follows, all from one sample in a study of Graves' ophthalmopathy and Graves' hyperthyroidism. In TCRdb, the multiplex PCR reads were re-called with MiXCR into one record per CDR3 protein. This table holds about 1.2 million distinct CDR3 sequences, approximately 35% found once. The sequenced sample consisted of peripheral blood or thyroid tissue (not recorded which). These receptors came from an adult man with Graves' hyperthyroidism. Each CDR3 is given with its conserved first and last residue. A D gene is named only where the DNA matches it firmly. The size of a clone is reported for some rows only, either as once, few or many, or as a class for expanded clones.

size,length,J,V,D,DNA,CDR3
many,14,TRBJ1-5,TRBV24-1,-,TGTGCCACCAGTGAGGACAGCACTAATCAGCCCCAGCATTTT,CATSEDSTNQPQHF
-,15,TRBJ1-5,TRBV19,-,TGTGTCAGTAGGGTGACAGTTTATAGCAATCAGCCCCAGCATTTT,CVSRVTVYSNQPQHF
many,10,TRBJ1-1,TRBV2,-,TGTGCCAGCAGTGTCGTTGAAGCTTTCTTT,CASSVVEAFF
many,15,TRBJ1-5,TRBV5-6,-,TGTGCCAGCAGCGGGGGTACAGGGAGAGGTCAGCCCCAGCATTTT,CASSGGTGRGQPQHF
many,14,TRBJ2-7,TRBV7-2,TRBD2,TGTGCCAGCAGGCCCGGGGAGCGGGGATACGAGCAGTACTTC,CASRPGERGYEQYF
few,15,TRBJ2-2,TRBV2,-,TGTGCCAGCACCAAACTAACGACTGGGACCGGGGAGCTGTTTTTT,CASTKLTTGTGELFF
many,13,TRBJ2-7,TRBV29-1,TRBD2,TGCAGCGCCGAGGGTGGCACTAGCGGGGAGCAGTACTTC,CSAEGGTSGEQYF
few,15,TRBJ2-7,TRBV5-1,-,TGCGCCAGCAGCCTGACCAGGGGTATTGCCTACGAGCAGTACTTC,CASSLTRGIAYEQYF
many,14,TRBJ1-1,TRBV12-3/TRBV12-4,TRBD1,TGTGCCAGCAGCTCACAGGGGAGCAACACTGAAGCTTTCTTT,CASSSQGSNTEAFF
-,16,TRBJ1-5,TRBV7-8,-,TGTGCCAGCAGCTTAACCTTGATTGGCGGGGTGGAGACCCAGCATTTT,CASSLTLIGGVETQHF
-,15,TRBJ1-3,TRBV14,-,TGTGCCAGCAGCTTACGGACGGGTGGAAGGAACACCGTATATTTT,CASSLRTGGRNTVYF
-,14,TRBJ1-4,TRBV29-1,TRBD1,TGCAGCGTTACTCAGGGGGTCTTTAATGAAAAACTGTTTTTT,CSVTQGVFNEKLFF
many,16,TRBJ1-4,TRBV7-9,TRBD1,TGTGCCAGCAGTCAAAACGCGGACAGGGAAAATGAAAAACTGTTTTTT,CASSQNADRENEKLFF
many,16,TRBJ1-6,TRBV25-1,TRBD1,TGTGCCAGCCGGGGACAGGGGGCATCCTATAATTCACCCCTCCACTTT,CASRGQGASYNSPLHF
few,17,TRBJ2-7,TRBV7-9,TRBD1,TGTGCCAGCAGCAAAACTCCGGGACAGGGGGAGGACTACGAGCAGTACTTC,CASSKTPGQGEDYEQYF
many,15,TRBJ1-2,TRBV5-8,-,TGTGCCAGCAGCCTCGATGGCCGGGGCGGCTATGGCTACACCTTC,CASSLDGRGGYGYTF
-,14,TRBJ1-3,TRBV29-1,-,TGCAGCTTAGAGCACGGACTCTCTGGAAACACCATATATTTT,CSLEHGLSGNTIYF
many,13,TRBJ2-5,TRBV5-5,-,TGTGCCAGCAGCCTGATTACTTTGGAGACCCAGTACTTC,CASSLITLETQYF
-,18,TRBJ1-5,TRBV5-1,-,TGCGCCAGCAGCCAAGGTCCTTCTATCGGGGGTAGCAATCAGCCCCAGCATTTT,CASSQGPSIGGSNQPQHF
few,16,TRBJ2-7,TRBV5-6,-,TGTGCCAGCAGCTTGGTGGGGGCGTGGGGTCCCTACGAGCAGTACTTC,CASSLVGAWGPYEQYF
-,14,TRBJ2-1,TRBV5-1,-,TGCGCCAGCAGCTTGGGTGCGGGGAGGAATGAGCAGTTCTTC,CASSLGAGRNEQFF
-,14,TRBJ1-2,TRBV28,-,TGTGCCAGCAGTTCTCAACAGGGAATATATGGCTACACCTTC,CASSSQQGIYGYTF
-,14,TRBJ1-1,TRBV5-1,TRBD1,TGCGCCAGCAGCGGACAGGGGGTGAGCACTGAAGCTTTCTTT,CASSGQGVSTEAFF
-,14,TRBJ2-3,TRBV7-2,TRBD1,TGTGCCAGCAGCGACCCGGACAGGACAGATACGCAGTATTTT,CASSDPDRTDTQYF
-,15,TRBJ2-7,TRBV10-3,-,TGTGCCACCAGGCTTTCCGGGGCTCAAGGTGGCGAGCAGTACTTC,CATRLSGAQGGEQYF
-,15,TRBJ1-2,TRBV7-8,-,TGTGCCAGCAGCTTAGTTTGGGACACCGACTATGGCTACACCTTC,CASSLVWDTDYGYTF
many,12,TRBJ1-5,TRBV19,-,TGTGCCAGTAGAGCAGGGGATCAGCCCCAGCATTTT,CASRAGDQPQHF
few,16,TRBJ2-5,TRBV5-5,TRBD1,TGTGCCAGCAGCCAACGGGGACAGGGACGCCAAGAGACCCAGTACTTC,CASSQRGQGRQETQYF
-,12,TRBJ1-5,TRBV24-1,TRBD1,TGTGCCACCAGAGGGACAGGGACTGGGGTGTATTTT,CATRGTGTGVYF
-,14,TRBJ1-1,TRBV2,TRBD1,TGTGCCAGCACAAGGGGGACAGAGAACACTGAAGCTTTCTTT,CASTRGTENTEAFF
few,16,TRBJ1-4,TRBV12-3/TRBV12-4,-,TGTGCCAGCAGAATTGGCCGGGGGAAGGATAATGAAAAACTGTTTTTT,CASRIGRGKDNEKLFF
many,16,TRBJ2-5,TRBV7-2,TRBD1,TGTGCCAGCAGCGAACGACCACCGGACAGGGCGGAGACCCAGTACTTC,CASSERPPDRAETQYF
-,18,TRBJ2-6,TRBV15,-,TGTGCCACCAGCAGAGGCGTGGGAGGAGGCCCTGGGGCCAACGTCCTGACTTTC,CATSRGVGGGPGANVLTF
-,13,TRBJ2-5,TRBV25-1,-,TGTGCCAGCAGTGGCCGGTACCAAGAGACCCAGTACTTC,CASSGRYQETQYF
many,14,TRBJ2-5,TRBV7-8,-,TGTGCCAGCACCCCAATAGGAGGACAAGAGACCCAGTACTTC,CASTPIGGQETQYF
few,13,TRBJ2-7,TRBV15,-,TGTGCCTGGAGAGCGTTAGCGACCTCCGAGCAGTACTTC,CAWRALATSEQYF
few,19,TRBJ2-2,TRBV6-5,TRBD1,TGTGCCAGCAGTTACTCCCTTCCCAGGGACAGGGGGCCCACCGGGGAGCTGTTTTTT,CASSYSLPRDRGPTGELFF